This entry lists 11 T cell receptor beta chains sequenced from one sample in a study of OX40 agonist ivuxolimab in advanced cancers. Library method: the immunoSEQ multiplex PCR assay. Drawn from immuneACCESS, this table holds only the in-frame rearrangements with V and J called that TCRdb kept. Clones are partly lost; checked studies trace under half to an unresolved V gene and leave the rest unexplained. In this sample the table shows roughly 70,000 clones, 85% of which occur a single time. Approximately 0.78% of the sample is in the top ten clones. The sequencing here drew on CD4+ or CD8+ T cells sorted from blood, taken in a trial of the OX40 agonist ivuxolimab. The receptors here all came from an adult with an advanced solid tumor such as melanoma, head and neck, liver or kidney cancer.

The chain has TRBV11-1 and TRBJ2-7; 7 bases are shared with TRBD1. V trimming: 1 base; J trimming: 4 bases; junction bases outside the gene matches: 4. Germline CDR1 SGHAT, CDR2 FQDESV (reference sequence). This CDR3 has 14 amino acids. The CDR3 loop reads CASSLGTGGYEQYF. The CDR3 coding sequence is TGTGCCAGCAGCTTAGGGACAGGAGGATACGAGCAGTACTTC.

V usage is TRBV10-3 and J usage is TRBJ2-3; 12 bases agree with TRBD2. Germline V CDR1 and CDR2: ENHRY, SYGVKD. The CDR3 is 18 residues long. The junction had 9 bases not matched to a gene; V was cut back by 0 bases and J by 5 bases. CDR3 coding DNA: TGTGCCATCAGTGAGTCAGCTAGCGGGAGGGCCCTCCTAGATACGCAGTATTTT. This sequence encodes CAISESASGRALLDTQYF.

The table lists this clone with a count of one. The chain uses TRBV2 and TRBJ1-5, with 7 positions matching TRBD1. After removal of 7 bases from V and 3 bases from J, the junction contained 9 bases not matched to a gene. Germline V gene sequence: CDR1 SNHLY, CDR2 FYNNEI. The CDR3 consists of 15 residues. The DNA of the CDR3 is TGTGCCAGCACCACGAAGGGGGCAAACAATCAGCCCCAGCATTTT. This codes for CASTTKGANNQPQHF. The whole variable domain, filled in from reference TRBV2 and TRBJ1-5, reads EPEVTQTPSHQVTQMGQEVILRCVPISNHLYFYWYRQILGQKVEFLVSFYNNEISEKSEIFDDQFSVERPDGSNFTLKIRSTKLEDSAMYFCASTTKGANNQPQHFGDGTRLSIL.

The chain has TRBV2 and TRBJ2-3; D possibly corresponds to TRBD2 (6 bases). This CDR3 has 13 residues. Germline CDR1 is SNHLY and CDR2 is FYNNEI. V lost 8 bases, J lost 2 bases, and 11 bases lay in between. The CDR3, as DNA: TGTGCCAGCTCGGGGGTTATCACAGATACGCAGTATTTT. Translated, it gives CASSGVITDTQYF.

The V and J genes are TRBV11-3 and TRBJ2-3; 15 bases align to TRBD2. CDR1 is SGHNT, CDR2 YENEEA, per germline. J gave up 4 bases and V 2 bases, and 7 bases lay outside the gene matches. The CDR3 totals 18 residues. Here the CDR3 DNA reads TGTGCCAGCAGCTTATATGGGACTAGCGGGAGGTCGGCAGATACGCAGTATTTT. Its protein product is CASSLYGTSGRSADTQYF.

The chain is built from TRBV27 and TRBJ1-1, with D possibly being TRBD1 (5 bases). The CDR3 has 13 amino acids. Trimming left V 6 bases short and J 7 bases short, with 15 bases between. Germline CDR1 MNHEY, CDR2 SMNVEV (reference sequence). CDR3 region: CASRRGVGGEAFF. As DNA, the CDR3 is TGTGCCAGCAGGAGAGGGGTCGGTGGTGAAGCTTTCTTT.

The sample holds one count of this clone. The genes are TRBV30 and TRBJ2-2; the D is unclear. The CDR3 covers 15 residues. The V gene's germline CDR1 is GTSNPN and CDR2 SVGIG (reference sequence). With 1 base removed from V and 2 bases from J, the gap between germline ends came to 11 bases. CDR3 residues: CAWSDWSGNTGELFF. The CDR3 bases are TGTGCCTGGAGTGACTGGTCCGGCAACACCGGGGAGCTGTTTTTT. The whole variable domain, filled in from reference TRBV30 and TRBJ2-2, reads SQTIHQWPATLVQPVGSPLSLECTVEGTSNPNLYWYRQAAGRGLQLLFYSVGIGQISSEVPQNLSASRPQDRQFILSSKKLLLSDSGFYLCAWSDWSGNTGELFFGEGSRLTVL.

The chain uses TRBV12-5 and TRBJ2-5, with D possibly matching TRBD1 (6 bases). Per the germline V gene, CDR1 is LGHNT and CDR2 is FRNRAP. The V gene lost 3 bases and the J gene lost 2 bases, with 16 bases spanning the gap. The CDR3 has 16 amino acids. CDR3 region: CASGLPRGWKQETQYF. DNA of the CDR3: TGTGCTAGTGGTTTACCCAGGGGATGGAAACAAGAGACCCAGTACTTC.

The chain employs TRBV10-1 and TRBJ2-3, with D perhaps TRBD2 (5 bases). Trimming left V 8 bases short and J 0 bases short, with 12 bases between. This CDR3 contains 14 residues. CDR1 is WNHNN and CDR2 is SYGVQD in the germline V gene (reference sequence). CDR3 in amino acids: CASSSGSSTDTQYF. DNA of the CDR3: TGCGCCAGCTCCTCGGGGTCTAGCACAGATACGCAGTATTTT.

The chain employs TRBV7-6 and TRBJ2-5, with 10 bases aligning to TRBD1. Germline CDR1 and CDR2: SGHVS and FNYEAQ. The CDR3 extends over 16 amino acids. V shed 1 base and J 1 base; nucleotides not matched to a gene: 3. This CDR3 is CASSLGQGAGQETQYF. CDR3 DNA sequence: TGTGCCAGCAGCTTAGGACAGGGGGCGGGCCAAGAGACCCAGTACTTC.

This chain uses TRBV29-1 with TRBJ2-3; D may be TRBD2 (5 bases). Germline values: CDR1 SQVTM, CDR2 ANQGSEA. V was pared by 2 bases and J by 3 bases, with 27 bases between. This CDR3 comprises 19 residues. CDR3 coding DNA: TGCAGCGTTGAAACGTCCTACGCCGGGGTCCTACCGGGAACAGATACGCAGTATTTT. Protein sequence: CSVETSYAGVLPGTDTQYF.